This entry is about one T cell receptor (beta chain). This entry comes from a study of shared clonotypes between healthy human individuals. At the level of the study: CD4 naive and memory got three plates each, CD8 naive two, CD8 memory one.

The germline V gene has CDR1 SQVTM and CDR2 ANQGSEA. This CDR3 has 17 residues. Trimming took 7 bases from V and 5 from J; bases not matched to a gene: 19. The donors were adults (healthy and HIV-negative) with no recent acute infections or vaccinations. Researchers divided each subset's genomic DNA evenly across several immunoSEQ plates. Original analysis: ImmunoSEQ supplied junction-only sequences lacking quality scores, so filtering was different. Produced via immunoSEQ multiplex PCR; TCRdb's table is partial and in-frame only. Clone size and the V and J calls come from that table; the DNA yielded D and trimming. The sample records some 2,500,000 clones, approximately 94% being singletons.

The chain carries TRBV29-1 and TRBJ2-2; TRBD2 aligns across 7 bases. Sequencing was carried out using naive CD4+ T cells from PBMCs. The subset: CD45RA+ positively selected. The TCR sequence derives from a man between 18 and 29 years old in good health. Some clones in this sample may be carry-over from other donors' samples. The CDR3 DNA is TGCAGCGCCTTCTTCCTGTCTAGCGGTACAAGAACCGGGGAGCTGTTTTTT. This codes for CSAFFLSSGTRTGELFF.